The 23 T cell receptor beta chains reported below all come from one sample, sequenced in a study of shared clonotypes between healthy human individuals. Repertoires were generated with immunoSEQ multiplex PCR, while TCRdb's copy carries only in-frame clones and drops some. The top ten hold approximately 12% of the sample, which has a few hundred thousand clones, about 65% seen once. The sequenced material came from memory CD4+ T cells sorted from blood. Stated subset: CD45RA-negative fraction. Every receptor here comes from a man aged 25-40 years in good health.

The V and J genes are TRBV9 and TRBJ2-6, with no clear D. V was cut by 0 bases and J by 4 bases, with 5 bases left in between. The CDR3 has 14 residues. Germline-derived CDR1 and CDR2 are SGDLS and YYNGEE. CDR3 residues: CASSVGSGANVLTF. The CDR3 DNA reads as TGTGCCAGCAGCGTAGGGTCGGGGGCCAACGTCCTGACTTTC.

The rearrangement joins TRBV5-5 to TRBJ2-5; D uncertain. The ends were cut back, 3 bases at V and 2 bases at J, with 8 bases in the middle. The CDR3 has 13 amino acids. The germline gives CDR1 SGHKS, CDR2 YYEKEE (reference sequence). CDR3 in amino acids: CASSSVKQETQYF. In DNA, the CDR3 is TGTGCCAGCAGCTCGGTGAAACAAGAGACCCAGTACTTC.

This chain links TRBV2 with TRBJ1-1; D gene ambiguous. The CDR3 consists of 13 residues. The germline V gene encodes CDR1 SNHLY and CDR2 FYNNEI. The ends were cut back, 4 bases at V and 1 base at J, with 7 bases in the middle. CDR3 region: CASSVNGNTEAFF. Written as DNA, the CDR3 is TGTGCCAGCAGTGTTAACGGGAACACTGAAGCTTTCTTT.

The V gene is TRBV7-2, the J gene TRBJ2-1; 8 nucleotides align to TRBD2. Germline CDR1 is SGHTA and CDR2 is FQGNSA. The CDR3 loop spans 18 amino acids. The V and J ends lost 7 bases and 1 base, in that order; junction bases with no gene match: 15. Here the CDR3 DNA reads TGTGCCAGCACCATAATCGGGAGGGGTCGGACGTCCTACAATGAGCAGTTCTTC. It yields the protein CASTIIGRGRTSYNEQFF.

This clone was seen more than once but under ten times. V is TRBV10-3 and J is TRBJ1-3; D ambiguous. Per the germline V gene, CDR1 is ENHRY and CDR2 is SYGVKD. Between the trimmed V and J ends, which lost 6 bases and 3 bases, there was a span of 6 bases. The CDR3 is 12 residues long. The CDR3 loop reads CAISLDGNTIYF. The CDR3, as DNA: TGTGCCATCAGCTTGGATGGAAACACCATATATTTT.

The CDR3 here is CSVKEGSGIDTQYF. The CDR3 region has the DNA TGCAGCGTCAAAGAGGGGTCGGGGATCGATACGCAGTATTTT. The rearrangement uses TRBV29-1 and TRBJ2-3, with D perhaps matching TRBD1 or TRBD2 (5 bases each). Germline V gives CDR1 SQVTM, CDR2 ANQGSEA. The CDR3 loop spans 14 amino acids. Trimming removed 6 bases from V and 6 bases from J, with 19 bases in between.

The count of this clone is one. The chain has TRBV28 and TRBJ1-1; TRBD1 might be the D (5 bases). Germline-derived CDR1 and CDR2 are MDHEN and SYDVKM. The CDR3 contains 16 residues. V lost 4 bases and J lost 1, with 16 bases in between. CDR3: CASSYLAGTWNTEAFF. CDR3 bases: TGTGCCAGCAGTTATCTGGCAGGGACGTGGAACACTGAAGCTTTCTTT.

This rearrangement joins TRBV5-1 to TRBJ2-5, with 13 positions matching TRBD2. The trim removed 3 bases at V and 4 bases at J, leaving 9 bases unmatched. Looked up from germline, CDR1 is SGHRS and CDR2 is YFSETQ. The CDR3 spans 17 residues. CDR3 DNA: TGCGCCAGCAGCTCGGGTTTAGGACTAGCGGGAGTAGAGACCCAGTACTTC. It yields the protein CASSSGLGLAGVETQYF.

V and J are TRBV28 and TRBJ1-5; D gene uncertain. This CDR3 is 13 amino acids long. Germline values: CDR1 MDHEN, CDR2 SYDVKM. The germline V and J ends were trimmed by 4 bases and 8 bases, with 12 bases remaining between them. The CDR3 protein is CASSSLLIEPQHF. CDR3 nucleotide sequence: TGTGCCAGCAGTTCTCTCCTGATAGAGCCCCAGCATTTT.

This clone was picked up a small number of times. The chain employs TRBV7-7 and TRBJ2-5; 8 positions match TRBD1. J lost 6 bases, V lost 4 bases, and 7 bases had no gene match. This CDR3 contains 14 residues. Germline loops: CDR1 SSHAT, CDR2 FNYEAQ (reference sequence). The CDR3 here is CASSSGQGTKTQYF. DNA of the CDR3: TGTGCCAGCAGCTCCGGACAGGGAACGAAGACCCAGTACTTC. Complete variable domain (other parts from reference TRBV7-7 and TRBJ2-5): GAGVSQSPRYKVTKRGQDVTLRCDPISSHATLYWYQQALGQGPEFLTYFNYEAQPDKSGLPSDRFSAERPEGSISTLTIQRTEQRDSAMYRCASSSGQGTKTQYFGPGTRLLVL.

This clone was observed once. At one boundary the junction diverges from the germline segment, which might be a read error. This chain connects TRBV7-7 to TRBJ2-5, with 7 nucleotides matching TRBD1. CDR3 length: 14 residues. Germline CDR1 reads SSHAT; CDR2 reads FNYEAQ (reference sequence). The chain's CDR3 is CASSPDRVGKTQYF. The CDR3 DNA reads TGTGCTAGCAGCCCTGACAGGGTAGGAAAGACCCAGTACTTC.

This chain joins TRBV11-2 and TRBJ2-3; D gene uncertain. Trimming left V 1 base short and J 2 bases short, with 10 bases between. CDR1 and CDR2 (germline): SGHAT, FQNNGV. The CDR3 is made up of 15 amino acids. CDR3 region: CASSLVTRPTDTQYF. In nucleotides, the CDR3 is TGTGCCAGCAGCTTAGTCACGCGGCCCACAGATACGCAGTATTTT.

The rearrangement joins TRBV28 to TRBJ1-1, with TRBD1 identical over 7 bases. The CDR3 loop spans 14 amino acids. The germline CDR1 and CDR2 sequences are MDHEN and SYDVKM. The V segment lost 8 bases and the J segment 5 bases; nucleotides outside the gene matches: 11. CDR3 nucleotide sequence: TGTGCCAGCGTCTTACAGGGGTGGGGTACTGAAGCTTTCTTT. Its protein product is CASVLQGWGTEAFF.

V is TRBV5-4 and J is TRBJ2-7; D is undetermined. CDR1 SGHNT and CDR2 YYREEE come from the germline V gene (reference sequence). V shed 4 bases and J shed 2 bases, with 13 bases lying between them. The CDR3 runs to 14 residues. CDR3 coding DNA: TGTGCCAGCAGCCCCTCCTCCCTGGCCTACGAGCAGTACTTC. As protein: CASSPSSLAYEQYF.

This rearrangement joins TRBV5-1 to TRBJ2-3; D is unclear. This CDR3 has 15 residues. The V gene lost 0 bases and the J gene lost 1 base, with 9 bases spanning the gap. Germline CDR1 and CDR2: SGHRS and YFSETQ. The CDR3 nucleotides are TGCGCCAGCAGCTTGGGCACTACCCGCACAGATACGCAGTATTTT. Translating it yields CASSLGTTRTDTQYF.

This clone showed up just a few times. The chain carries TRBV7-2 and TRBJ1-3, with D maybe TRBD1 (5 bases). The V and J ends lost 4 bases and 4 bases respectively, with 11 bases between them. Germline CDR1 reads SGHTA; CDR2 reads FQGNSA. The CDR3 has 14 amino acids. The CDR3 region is CASSSGGVGNTIYF. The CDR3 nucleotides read TGTGCCAGCAGCTCCGGGGGGGTAGGAAACACCATATATTTT.

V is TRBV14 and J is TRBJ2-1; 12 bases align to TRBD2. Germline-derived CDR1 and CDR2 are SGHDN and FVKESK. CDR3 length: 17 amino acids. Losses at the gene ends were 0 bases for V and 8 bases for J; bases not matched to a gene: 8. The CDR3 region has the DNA TGTGCCAGCAGCCAAGATCGACTAGCGGGAGAGGTAGATGAGCAGTTCTTC. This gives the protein CASSQDRLAGEVDEQFF.

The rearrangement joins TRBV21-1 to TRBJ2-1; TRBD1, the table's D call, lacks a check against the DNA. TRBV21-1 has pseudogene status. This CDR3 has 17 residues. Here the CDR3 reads CASSVRDRMSSYNEQFF. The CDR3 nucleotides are TGTGCCAGCAGCGTCCGGGACAGGATGAGCTCCTACAATGAGCAGTTCTTC.

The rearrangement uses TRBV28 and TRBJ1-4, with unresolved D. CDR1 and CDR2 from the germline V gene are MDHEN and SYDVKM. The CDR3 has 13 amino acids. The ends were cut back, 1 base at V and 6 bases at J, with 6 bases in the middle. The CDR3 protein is CASSLLTDEKLFF. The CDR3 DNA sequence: TGTGCCAGCAGTTTATTAACGGATGAAAAACTGTTTTTT.

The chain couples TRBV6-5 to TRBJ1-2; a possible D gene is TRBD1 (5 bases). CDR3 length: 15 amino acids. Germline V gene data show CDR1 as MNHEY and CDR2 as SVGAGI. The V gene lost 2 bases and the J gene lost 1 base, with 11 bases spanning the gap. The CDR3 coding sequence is TGTGCCAGCAGTTACCGCTCCGACAGTAACTATGGCTACACCTTC. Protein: CASSYRSDSNYGYTF.

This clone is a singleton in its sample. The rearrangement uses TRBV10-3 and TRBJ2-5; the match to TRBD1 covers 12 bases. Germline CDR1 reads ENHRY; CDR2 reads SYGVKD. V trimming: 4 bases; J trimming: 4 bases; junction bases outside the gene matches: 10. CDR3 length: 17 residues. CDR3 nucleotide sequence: TGTGCCATCAGTGGATCTCCGGGACAGGGGGCCGCAGAGACCCAGTACTTC. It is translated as CAISGSPGQGAAETQYF.

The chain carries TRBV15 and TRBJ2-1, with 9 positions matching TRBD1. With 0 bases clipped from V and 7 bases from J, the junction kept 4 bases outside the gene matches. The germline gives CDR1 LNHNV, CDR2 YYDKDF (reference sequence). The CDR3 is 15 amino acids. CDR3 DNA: TGTGCCACCAGCAGAGACGGGGACAGGGAGAATGAGCAGTTCTTC. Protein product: CATSRDGDRENEQFF.

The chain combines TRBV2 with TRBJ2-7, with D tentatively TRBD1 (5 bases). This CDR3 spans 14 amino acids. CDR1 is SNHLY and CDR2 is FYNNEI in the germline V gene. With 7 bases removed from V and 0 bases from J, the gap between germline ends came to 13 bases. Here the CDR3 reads CASKVTRGSYEQYF. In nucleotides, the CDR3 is TGTGCCAGCAAGGTAACAAGGGGCTCCTACGAGCAGTACTTC.